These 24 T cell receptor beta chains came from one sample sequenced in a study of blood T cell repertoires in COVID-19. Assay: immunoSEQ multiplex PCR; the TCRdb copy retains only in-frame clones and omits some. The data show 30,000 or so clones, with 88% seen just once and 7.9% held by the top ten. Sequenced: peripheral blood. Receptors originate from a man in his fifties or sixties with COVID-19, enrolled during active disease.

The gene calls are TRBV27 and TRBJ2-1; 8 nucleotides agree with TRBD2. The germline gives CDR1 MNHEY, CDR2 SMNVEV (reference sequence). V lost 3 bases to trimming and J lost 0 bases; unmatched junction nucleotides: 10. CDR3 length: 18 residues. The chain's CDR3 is CASSLPLADPSSYNEQFF. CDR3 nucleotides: TGTGCCAGCAGTTTGCCACTAGCGGACCCGAGCTCCTACAATGAGCAGTTCTTC.

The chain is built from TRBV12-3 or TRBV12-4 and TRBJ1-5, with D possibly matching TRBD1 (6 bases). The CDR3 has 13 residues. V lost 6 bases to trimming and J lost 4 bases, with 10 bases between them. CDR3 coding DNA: TGTGCCAGCAGCACAGGGACGAATCAGCCCCAGCATTTT. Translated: CASSTGTNQPQHF.

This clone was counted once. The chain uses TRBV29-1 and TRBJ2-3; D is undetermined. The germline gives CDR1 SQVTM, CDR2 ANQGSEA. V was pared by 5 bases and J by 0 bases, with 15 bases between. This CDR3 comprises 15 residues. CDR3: CSVSLIVLSTDTQYF. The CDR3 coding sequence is TGCAGCGTTAGTCTTATCGTACTGAGCACAGATACGCAGTATTTT.

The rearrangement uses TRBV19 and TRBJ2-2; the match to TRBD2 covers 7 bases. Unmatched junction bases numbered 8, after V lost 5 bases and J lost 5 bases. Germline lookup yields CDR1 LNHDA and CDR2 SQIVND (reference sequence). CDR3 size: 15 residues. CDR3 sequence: CASSASREGTGELFF. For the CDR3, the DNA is TGTGCCAGTAGTGCGTCCAGGGAGGGAACCGGGGAGCTGTTTTTT.

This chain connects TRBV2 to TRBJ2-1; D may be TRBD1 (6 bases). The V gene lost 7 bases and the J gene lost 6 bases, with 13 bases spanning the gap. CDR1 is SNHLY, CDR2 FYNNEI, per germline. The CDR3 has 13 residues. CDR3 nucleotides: TGTGCCAGCACAGGGACACCCCTCAATGAGCAGTTCTTC. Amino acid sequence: CASTGTPLNEQFF.

The CDR3 spells CASSVNAEETQYF. The CDR3 DNA sequence: TGTGCCAGCAGCGTAAACGCGGAAGAGACCCAGTACTTC. The chain couples TRBV9 to TRBJ2-5; D gene uncertain. The ends were cut back, 1 base at V and 3 bases at J, with 7 bases in the middle. This CDR3 spans 13 amino acids. CDR1 is SGDLS, CDR2 YYNGEE, per germline.

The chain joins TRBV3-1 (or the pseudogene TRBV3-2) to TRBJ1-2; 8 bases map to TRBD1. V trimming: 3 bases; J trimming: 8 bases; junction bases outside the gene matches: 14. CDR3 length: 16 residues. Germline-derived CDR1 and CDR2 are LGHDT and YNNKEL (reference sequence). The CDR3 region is CASSQQTRQGLGGYTF. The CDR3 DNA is TGTGCCAGCAGCCAGCAAACCCGACAGGGGCTAGGGGGCTACACCTTC.

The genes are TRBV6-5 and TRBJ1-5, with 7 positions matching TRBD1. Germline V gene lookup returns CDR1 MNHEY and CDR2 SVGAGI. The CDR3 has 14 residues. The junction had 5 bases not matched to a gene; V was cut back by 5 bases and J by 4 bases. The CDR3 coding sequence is TGTGCCAGCAGTCCCGGACAGGCTAATCAGCCCCAGCATTTT. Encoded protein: CASSPGQANQPQHF.

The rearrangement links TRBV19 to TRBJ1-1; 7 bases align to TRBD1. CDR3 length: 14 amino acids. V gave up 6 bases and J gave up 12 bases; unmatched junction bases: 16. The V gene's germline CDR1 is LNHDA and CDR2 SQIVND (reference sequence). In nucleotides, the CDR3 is TGTGCCAGTAGGAAGGGAGGACAGGCCTCGGAAACTTTCTTT. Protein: CASRKGGQASETFF.

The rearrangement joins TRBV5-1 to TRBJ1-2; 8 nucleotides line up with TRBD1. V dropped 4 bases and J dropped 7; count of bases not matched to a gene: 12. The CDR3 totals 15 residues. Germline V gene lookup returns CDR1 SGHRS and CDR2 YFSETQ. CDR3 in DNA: TGCGCCAGCAGCCCTACCGACAGGGGAGTAGGTGGCTACACCTTC. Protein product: CASSPTDRGVGGYTF.

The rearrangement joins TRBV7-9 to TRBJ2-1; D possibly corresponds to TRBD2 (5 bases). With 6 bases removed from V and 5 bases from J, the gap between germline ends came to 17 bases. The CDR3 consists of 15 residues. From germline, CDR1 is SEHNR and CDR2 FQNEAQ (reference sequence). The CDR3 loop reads CASSEAGNLHNEQFF. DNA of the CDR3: TGTGCCAGCAGTGAAGCCGGGAATCTTCACAATGAGCAGTTCTTC.

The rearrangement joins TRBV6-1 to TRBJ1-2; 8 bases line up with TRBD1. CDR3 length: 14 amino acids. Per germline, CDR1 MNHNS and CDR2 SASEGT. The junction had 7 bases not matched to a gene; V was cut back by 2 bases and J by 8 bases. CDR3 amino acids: CASSESGTGGGYTF. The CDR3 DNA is TGTGCCAGCAGTGAAAGCGGGACAGGAGGAGGCTACACCTTC.

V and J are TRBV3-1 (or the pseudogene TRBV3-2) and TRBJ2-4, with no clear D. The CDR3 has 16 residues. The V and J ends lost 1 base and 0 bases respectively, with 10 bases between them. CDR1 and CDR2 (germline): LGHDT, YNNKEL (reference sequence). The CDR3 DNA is TGTGCCAGCAGCCAAGGAGCGAGAGCAGCCAAAAACATTCAGTACTTC. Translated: CASSQGARAAKNIQYF.

As DNA, the CDR3 is TGTGCCAGTAGGCTTTGGGCAGGAACTAATGAAAAACTGTTTTTT. Translation: CASRLWAGTNEKLFF. The chain combines TRBV19 with TRBJ1-4; no reliable D call. V was cut by 6 bases and J by 1 base, with 12 bases left in between. This CDR3 has 15 amino acids. The germline gives CDR1 LNHDA, CDR2 SQIVND (reference sequence).

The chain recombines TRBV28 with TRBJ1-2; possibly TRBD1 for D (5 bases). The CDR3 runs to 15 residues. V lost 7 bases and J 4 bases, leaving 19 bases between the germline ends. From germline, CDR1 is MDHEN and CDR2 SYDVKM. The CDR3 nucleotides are TGTGCCAGCACGGGTAGCGGGGGTGTGACCTATGGCTACACCTTC. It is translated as CASTGSGGVTYGYTF.

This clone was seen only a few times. CDR3 in DNA: TGTGCCAGCAGTCAGAGAGCGGGGTCTCTCTATGGCTACACCTTC. Translated: CASSQRAGSLYGYTF. The rearrangement joins TRBV6-2 or TRBV6-3 to TRBJ1-2; D remains unclear. This CDR3 region has 15 residues. Trimming cost V 5 bases and J 4 bases, with 17 bases left between them. Per the germline V gene, CDR1 is MNHEY and CDR2 is SVGEGT.

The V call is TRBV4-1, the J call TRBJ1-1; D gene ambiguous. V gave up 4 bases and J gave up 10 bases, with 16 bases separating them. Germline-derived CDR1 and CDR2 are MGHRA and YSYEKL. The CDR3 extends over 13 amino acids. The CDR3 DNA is TGCGCCAGCAGCCCCGAATCGTGGGCTGGAGCTTTCTTT. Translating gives CASSPESWAGAFF.

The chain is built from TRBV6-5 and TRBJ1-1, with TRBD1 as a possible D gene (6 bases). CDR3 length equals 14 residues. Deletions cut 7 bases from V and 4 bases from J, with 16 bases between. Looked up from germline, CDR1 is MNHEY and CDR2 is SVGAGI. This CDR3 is CASKFYREPTEAFF. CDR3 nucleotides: TGTGCCAGCAAATTTTACAGGGAACCCACTGAAGCTTTCTTT.

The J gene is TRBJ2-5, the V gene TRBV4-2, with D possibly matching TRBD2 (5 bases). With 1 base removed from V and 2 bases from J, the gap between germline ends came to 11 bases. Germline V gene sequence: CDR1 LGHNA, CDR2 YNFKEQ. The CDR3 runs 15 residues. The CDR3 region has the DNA TGTGCCAGCAGCCAAGCCGGGATCGCTCAAGAGACCCAGTACTTC. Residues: CASSQAGIAQETQYF.

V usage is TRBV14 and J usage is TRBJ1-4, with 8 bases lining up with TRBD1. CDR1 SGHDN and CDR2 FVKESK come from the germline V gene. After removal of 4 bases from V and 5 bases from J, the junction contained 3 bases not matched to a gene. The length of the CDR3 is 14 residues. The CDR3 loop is CASSPRDRNEKLFF. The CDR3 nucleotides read TGTGCCAGCAGCCCCCGGGACAGGAATGAAAAACTGTTTTTT.

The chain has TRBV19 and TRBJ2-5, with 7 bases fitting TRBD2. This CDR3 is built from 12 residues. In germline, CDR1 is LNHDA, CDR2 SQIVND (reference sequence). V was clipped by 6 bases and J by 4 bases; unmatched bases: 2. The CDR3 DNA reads TGTGCCAGTAGGGCTAGCGGAGAGACCCAGTACTTC. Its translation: CASRASGETQYF. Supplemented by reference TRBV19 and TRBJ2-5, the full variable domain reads DGGITQSPKYLFRKEGQNVTLSCEQNLNHDAMYWYRQDPGQGLRLIYYSQIVNDFQKGDIAEGYSVSREKKESFPLTVTSAQKNPTAFYLCASRASGETQYFGPGTRLLVL.

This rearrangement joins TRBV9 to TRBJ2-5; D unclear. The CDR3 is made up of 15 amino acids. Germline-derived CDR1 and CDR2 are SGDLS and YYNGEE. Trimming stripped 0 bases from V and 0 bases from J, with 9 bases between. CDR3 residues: CASSVGGYNQETQYF. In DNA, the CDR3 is TGTGCCAGCAGCGTAGGAGGCTACAACCAAGAGACCCAGTACTTC.

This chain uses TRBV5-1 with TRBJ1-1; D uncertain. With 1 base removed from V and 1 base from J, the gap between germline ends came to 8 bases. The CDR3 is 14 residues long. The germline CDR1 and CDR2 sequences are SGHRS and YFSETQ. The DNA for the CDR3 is TGCGCCAGCAGCTTGATATCGGGGAACACTGAAGCTTTCTTT. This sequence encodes CASSLISGNTEAFF.

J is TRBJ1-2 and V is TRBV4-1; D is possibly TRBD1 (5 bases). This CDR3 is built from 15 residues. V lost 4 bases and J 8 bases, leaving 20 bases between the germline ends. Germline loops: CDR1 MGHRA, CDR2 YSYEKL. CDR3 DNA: TGCGCCAGCAGCCCCCCCCCGGGGGGGGTGAGAGGCTACACCTTC. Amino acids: CASSPPPGGVRGYTF.